The T cell receptor beta chain under discussion was sequenced for a study of T cell responses to AZD1222 COVID-19 vaccine (dated by TCRdb to 2020 to 2023). In terms of the full investigation: AZD1222 recipients given second doses at about 4 weeks or at about 12 weeks were pooled, since spike-specific TCR depth and breadth were not found to differ between the two schedules. TCR sequencing was performed for about 250 trial participants, of whom about 200 were given two doses of AZD1222 and some 26 were given two doses of MenACWY control vaccine. Trial participants were enrolled by age into subgroups of 18-55, 56-69 and 70-plus years, and 148, 28 and 57 TCR-sequenced participants, respectively, were included in these subgroups. Results the study describes overall, beyond this receptor: The 56-69-year group was small, and its depth increase did not reach significance, likely because of low power. No day 14 peak-response samples were available, so repertoires were characterized only after the peak T cell response. Nearly half of unique spike-specific TCRs reportedly recognized epitopes outside regions mutated in the B.1.351 and B.1.1.7 variants. Spike-specific TCR breadth and depth rose significantly after two AZD1222 doses compared with day 0 and with MenACWY recipients. CD4 TCRs associated with the vaccine covered the entire spike protein, and the dominant responses were in regions 160-218 and 743-854. Conclusions about previously exposed vaccinees are limited because only six or seven AZD1222 recipients were SARS-CoV-2 seropositive at baseline. Most participants were white British and females outnumbered males, and the authors suggested that clonal diversity may have been underestimated.

The germline V and J ends show losses of 5 bases and 11 bases respectively, and no gene match explains 10 bases of the junction. Measured from the cysteine to the phenylalanine, the CDR3 is 14 residues long. The retained sequence is limited to the CDR3, 42 bases, with the frame set at the first base. CDR1 and CDR2 (LNHDA, SQIVND) derive from the germline V gene (reference sequence). The sample's time point label, in plain terms: baseline before first vaccination. Samples from vaccinated people were obtained from the UK trials COV001 and COV002, which included a single-blind randomized controlled phase 2/3 trial of AZD1222 (ChAdOx1 nCoV-19) in healthy adults. Trial participant PBMC samples were collected at day 0 and day 28 after the second dose for TCRbeta chain sequencing. The CDR3 regions of human TCRbeta chains were analyzed by immunosequencing. The paper's data handling went like this. Repertoire TCRs were matched against a reference library of SARS-CoV-2-specific TCRs generated with the MIRA antigen-specificity platform. Breadth was defined as the fraction of unique TCRs that were SARS-CoV-2-associated. Depth was defined as the fraction of total T cells that were SARS-CoV-2-associated. Using the MIRA data, every spike-specific TCR was mapped to the spike region that the TCR reacted to and assigned to either a CD4 or a CD8 class. Log10-transformed breadth and depth values were compared by one-way ANOVA with Sidak's multiple comparisons tests. Drawn from immuneACCESS, this table holds only the in-frame rearrangements with V and J called that TCRdb kept. Clones are partly lost; checked studies trace under half to an unresolved V gene and leave the rest unexplained. The DNA gave D and trimming, while V, J and clone size come from that table. This sample is represented by some 95,000 clones; 70% to 90% of them were singletons. The ten largest clonotypes hold about 3.7% of the sample.

In the case of this clone: Its binding antigen is unknown. Per-base qualities were not stored, and no clone one base away is much larger.

Sequenced here: peripheral blood, sampled on day 0 of AZD1222 vaccination. The chain is encoded by TRBV19 joined to TRBJ1-5; the central 9 bases match TRBD1. This clonotype originated in an adult in good health. The CDR3 region has the sequence CASSPLLGDRAQHF. Read as DNA, the sequence is TGTGCCAGTAGTCCACTACTAGGGGACAGGGCCCAGCATTTT.